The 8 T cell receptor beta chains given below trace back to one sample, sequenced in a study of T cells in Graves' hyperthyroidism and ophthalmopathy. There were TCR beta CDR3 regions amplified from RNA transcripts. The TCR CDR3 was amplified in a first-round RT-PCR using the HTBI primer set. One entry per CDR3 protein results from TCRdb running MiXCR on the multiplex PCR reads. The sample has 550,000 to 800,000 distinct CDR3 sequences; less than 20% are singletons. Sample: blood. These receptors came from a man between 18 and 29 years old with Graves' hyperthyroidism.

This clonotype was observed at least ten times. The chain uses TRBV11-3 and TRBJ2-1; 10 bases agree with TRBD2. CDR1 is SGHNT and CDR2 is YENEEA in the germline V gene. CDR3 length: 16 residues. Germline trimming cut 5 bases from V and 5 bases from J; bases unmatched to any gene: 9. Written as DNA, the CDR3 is TGTGCCAGCAGCCCCCGGACTAGCGGCCTCCACAATGAGCAGTTCTTC. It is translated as CASSPRTSGLHNEQFF.

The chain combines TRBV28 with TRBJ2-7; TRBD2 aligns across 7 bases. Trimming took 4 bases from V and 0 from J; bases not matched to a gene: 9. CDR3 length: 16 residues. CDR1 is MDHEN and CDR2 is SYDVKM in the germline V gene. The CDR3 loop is CASSSPGGRASYEQYF. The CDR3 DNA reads TGTGCCAGCAGTTCCCCCGGTGGGAGGGCCTCCTACGAGCAGTACTTC.

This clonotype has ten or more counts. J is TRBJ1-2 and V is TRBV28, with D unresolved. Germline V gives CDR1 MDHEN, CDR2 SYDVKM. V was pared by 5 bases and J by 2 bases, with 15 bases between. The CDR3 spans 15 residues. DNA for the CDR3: TGTGCCAGCAGTCTGGACCGAGGGAGCAACTATGGCTACACCTTC. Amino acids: CASSLDRGSNYGYTF.

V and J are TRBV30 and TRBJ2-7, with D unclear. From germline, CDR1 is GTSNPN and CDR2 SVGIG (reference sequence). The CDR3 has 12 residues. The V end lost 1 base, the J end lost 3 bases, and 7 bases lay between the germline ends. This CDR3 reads CAWSERDYEQYF. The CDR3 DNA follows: TGTGCCTGGAGTGAAAGAGACTACGAGCAGTACTTC.

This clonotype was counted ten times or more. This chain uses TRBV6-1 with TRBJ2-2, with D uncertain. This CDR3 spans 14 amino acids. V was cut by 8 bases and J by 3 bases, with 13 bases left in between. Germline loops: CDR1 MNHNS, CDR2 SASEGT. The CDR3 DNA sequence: TGTGCCAGCTCCCAAGGGCCAGACACCGGGGAGCTGTTTTTT. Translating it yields CASSQGPDTGELFF.

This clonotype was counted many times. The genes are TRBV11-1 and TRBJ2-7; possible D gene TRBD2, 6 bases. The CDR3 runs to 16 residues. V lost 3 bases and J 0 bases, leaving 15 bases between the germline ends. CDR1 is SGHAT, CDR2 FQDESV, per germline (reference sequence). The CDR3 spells CASSFLAGKSSYEQYF. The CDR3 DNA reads TGTGCCAGCAGCTTTCTGGCGGGGAAGAGCTCCTACGAGCAGTACTTC.

CDR3 nucleotide sequence: TGTGCCAGCAGCTTAGACTTAAGAAGCTACGAGCAGTACTTC. Translated, it gives CASSLDLRSYEQYF. This chain uses TRBV11-2 with TRBJ2-7; D gene unclear. Trimming took 0 bases from V and 3 from J, leaving 9 bases between them. The CDR3 runs 14 residues. Per the germline V gene, CDR1 is SGHAT and CDR2 is FQNNGV.

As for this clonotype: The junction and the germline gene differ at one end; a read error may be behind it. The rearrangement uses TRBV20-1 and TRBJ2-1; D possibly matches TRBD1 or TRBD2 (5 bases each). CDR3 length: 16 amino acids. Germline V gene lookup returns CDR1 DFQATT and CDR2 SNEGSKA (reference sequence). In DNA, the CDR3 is TGCGGTGCTAGAGATGTCGAGCGGCGAGGGGACAATGAGCAGTTCTTC. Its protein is CGARDVERRGDNEQFF.